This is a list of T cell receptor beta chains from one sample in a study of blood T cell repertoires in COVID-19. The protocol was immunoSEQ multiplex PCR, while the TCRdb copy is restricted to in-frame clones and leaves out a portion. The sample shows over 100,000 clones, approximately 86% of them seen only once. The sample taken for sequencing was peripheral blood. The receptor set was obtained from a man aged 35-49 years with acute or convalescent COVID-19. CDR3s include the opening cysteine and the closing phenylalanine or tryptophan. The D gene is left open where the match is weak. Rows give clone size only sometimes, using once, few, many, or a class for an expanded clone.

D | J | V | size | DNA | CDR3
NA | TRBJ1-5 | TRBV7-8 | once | TGTGCCAGCAGCTCCGGACCGACAGGAGGCGGCAATCAGCCCCAGCATTTT | CASSSGPTGGGNQPQHF
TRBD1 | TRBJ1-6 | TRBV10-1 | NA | TGCGCCAGCAGTGAAGGGGGCTTTCGATCACCCCTCCACTTT | CASSEGGFRSPLHF
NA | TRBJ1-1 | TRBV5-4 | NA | TGTGCCAGCAGCATACCCGGGGAATTGAACACTGAAGCTTTCTTT | CASSIPGELNTEAFF
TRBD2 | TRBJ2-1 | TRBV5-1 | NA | TGCGCCAGCAGCTTGGGGCGGGGGGGCACTGACAATGAGCAGTTCTTC | CASSLGRGGTDNEQFF
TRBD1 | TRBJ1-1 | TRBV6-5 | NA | TGTGCCAGCAGTTACGCAGGACAGGGGGTGACTGAAGCTTTCTTT | CASSYAGQGVTEAFF
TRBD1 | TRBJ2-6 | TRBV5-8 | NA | TGTGCCAGTCGGGACAGCTCTGGGGCCAACGTCCTGACTTTC | CASRDSSGANVLTF
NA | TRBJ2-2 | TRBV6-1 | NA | TGTGCCAGCAGTGAAAGACAGATTCAAGGGACCGGGGAGCTGTTTTTT | CASSERQIQGTGELFF
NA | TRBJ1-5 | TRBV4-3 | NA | TGCGCCAGCAGCCAAGATTGGGAGGGGGACACCAATAGCAATCAGCCCCAGCATTTT | CASSQDWEGDTNSNQPQHF
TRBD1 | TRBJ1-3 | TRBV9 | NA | TGTGCCAGCAGCGTCACAGGGGGCGGTGGAAACACCATATATTTT | CASSVTGGGGNTIYF
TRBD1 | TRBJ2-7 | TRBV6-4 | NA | TGTGCCAGCAGTGACTCGCTATACGACAGGGGGTACGACGAGCAGTACTTC | CASSDSLYDRGYDEQYF
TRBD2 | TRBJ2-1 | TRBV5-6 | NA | TGTGCCAGCAGCTTTGGCTGGACTAGCGGGGGAGGTGGGCAGTTCTTC | CASSFGWTSGGGGQFF
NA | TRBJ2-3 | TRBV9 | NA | TGTGCCAGCAGCGTAGCTAGCACAGATACGCAGTATTTT | CASSVASTDTQYF
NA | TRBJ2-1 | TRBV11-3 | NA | TGTGCCAGCGGTAGCGCGATCAATGAGCAGTTCTTC | CASGSAINEQFF
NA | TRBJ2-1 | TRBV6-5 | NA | TGTGCCAGCACCCCGAGGGGGGGGGCGAATGAGCAGTTCTTC | CASTPRGGANEQFF
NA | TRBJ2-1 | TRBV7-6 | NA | TGTGCCAGCAGCTTAGGCGGTGAAGTACAGTTCTTC | CASSLGGEVQFF
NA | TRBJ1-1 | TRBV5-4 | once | TGTGCCAGCAGCCCAAAGGCGGGGTATTCGGTCGCTGAAGCTTTCTTT | CASSPKAGYSVAEAFF
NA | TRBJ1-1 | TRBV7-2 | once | TGTGCCAGCAGCTTCAGAGGGTTCATGGAAGCTTTCTTT | CASSFRGFMEAFF
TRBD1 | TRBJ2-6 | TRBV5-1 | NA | TGCGCCAGCAGCGAGGACAGGCCCTCTGGGGCCAACGTCCTGACTTTC | CASSEDRPSGANVLTF
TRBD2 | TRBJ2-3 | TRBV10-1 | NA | TGCGCCAGCAGTGAGTCGACTAGCGGTGCGCAGTATTTT | CASSESTSGAQYF
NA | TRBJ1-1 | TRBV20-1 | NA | TGCAGTGCCATGAACACTGAAGCTTTCTTT | CSAMNTEAFF
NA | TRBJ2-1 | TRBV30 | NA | TGTGCCTGGAGTCTTGAGGGGCGGGGTGAGCAGTTCTTC | CAWSLEGRGEQFF
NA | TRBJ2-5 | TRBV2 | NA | TGTGCCAGCCTCAGGGTAAAGACCCAGTACTTC | CASLRVKTQYF